The TCR beta chain under discussion was sequenced for a study of OX40 agonist ivuxolimab in advanced cancers. Overall study: Patients were treated with ivuxolimab, an agonistic anti-OX40 (CD134) antibody. Six ivuxolimab dose levels, 0.01 to 10 mg/kg, were given intravenously every 2 weeks. Anti-PD-1, anti-PD-L1 or anti-CTLA-4 therapy given earlier was allowed, and roughly 38% had some.

Trimming pared 2 bases from V and 7 bases from J, leaving 9 bases between. The CDR3 sequence is 13 residues long. Germline V gene sequence: CDR1 MDHEN, CDR2 SYDVKM. This clone was observed a handful of times. TCRdb's copy holds only in-frame clones and misses some; the assay was immunoSEQ multiplex PCR. The repertoire includes some 83,000 clones, around 86% of them detected once, and approximately 2% sits in the top ten. The material was CD4+ or CD8+ T cells sorted from blood, obtained in a trial of the OX40 agonist ivuxolimab. This TCR derives from an adult with an advanced solid tumor such as melanoma, head and neck, liver or kidney cancer. This sequence joins TRBV28 and TRBJ1-3; the D is unclear. CDR3 bases: TGTGCCAGCAGTTTAGACGACCGGAACACCATATATTTT. Amino acids: CASSLDDRNTIYF.